This passage covers 3 T cell receptor beta chains from one sample sequenced in a study of shared clonotypes between healthy human individuals. Clones were read by immunoSEQ multiplex PCR, and TCRdb kept only the in-frame ones, dropping some. The table has approximately 530,000 clones, 95% to 96% seen once. Material for sequencing was naive CD4+ T cells sorted from blood. Described subset: CD45RA+ positively selected. The receptors were gathered from a woman between 25 and 40 years old in good health.

V and J are TRBV5-4 and TRBJ2-3, with D perhaps matching TRBD2 (5 bases). The CDR3 covers 16 residues. CDR1 and CDR2 from the germline V gene are SGHNT and YYREEE (reference sequence). V was pared by 4 bases and J by 0 bases, with 15 bases between. The CDR3 DNA reads TGTGCCAGCAGCAGCTCATTTCGCGGGAGCACAGATACGCAGTATTTT. This gives the protein CASSSSFRGSTDTQYF.

The V and J genes are TRBV2 and TRBJ2-7; the match to TRBD1 covers 7 bases. This CDR3 contains 15 residues. CDR1 is SNHLY, CDR2 FYNNEI, per germline. The trim removed 6 bases at V and 1 base at J, leaving 9 bases unmatched. CDR3 bases: TGTGCCAGCAGCCTGGGACAGAGCTTTTCCTACGAGCAGTACTTC. This gives the protein CASSLGQSFSYEQYF.

The chain uses TRBV10-3 and TRBJ2-2; 13 bases match TRBD2. This CDR3 contains 21 residues. With 6 bases clipped from V and 3 bases from J, the junction kept 19 bases outside the gene matches. Looked up from germline, CDR1 is ENHRY and CDR2 is SYGVKD. The CDR3 loop reads CAISRDRETTSGRLYTGELFF. CDR3 bases: TGTGCCATCAGCAGGGACAGGGAGACGACTAGCGGGAGGCTTTACACCGGGGAGCTGTTTTTT.